The present entry profiles one T cell receptor beta chain with its context. The data originate from a study of blood T cell repertoires in COVID-19. As for the study in general: Some COVID-19 samples were acute and others convalescent; all came from the United States, Italy and Spain.

Germline V gene data show CDR1 as MNHEY and CDR2 as SVGAGI. The junction had 7 bases not matched to a gene; V was cut back by 6 bases and J by 7 bases. The CDR3 loop spans 14 amino acids. Authors' processing steps: Estimation of nucleated cell counts relied on the amplification of reference gene primers. Generated by immunoSEQ multiplex PCR, the TCRdb table keeps only in-frame clones and is missing some. Clone size and the V and J calls come from that table; the DNA yielded D and trimming. The table has some 75,000 clones, 75% to 90% seen once. J is TRBJ1-4 and V is TRBV6-5, with 8 nucleotides matching TRBD1. The receptor's source is a man aged 60-69 years with acute or convalescent COVID-19. Sequencing was done on a sample of peripheral blood. CDR3 sequence (DNA): TGTGCCAGCAGAGATAACAGGGGGGGTGAAAAACTGTTTTTT. Residues: CASRDNRGGEKLFF.